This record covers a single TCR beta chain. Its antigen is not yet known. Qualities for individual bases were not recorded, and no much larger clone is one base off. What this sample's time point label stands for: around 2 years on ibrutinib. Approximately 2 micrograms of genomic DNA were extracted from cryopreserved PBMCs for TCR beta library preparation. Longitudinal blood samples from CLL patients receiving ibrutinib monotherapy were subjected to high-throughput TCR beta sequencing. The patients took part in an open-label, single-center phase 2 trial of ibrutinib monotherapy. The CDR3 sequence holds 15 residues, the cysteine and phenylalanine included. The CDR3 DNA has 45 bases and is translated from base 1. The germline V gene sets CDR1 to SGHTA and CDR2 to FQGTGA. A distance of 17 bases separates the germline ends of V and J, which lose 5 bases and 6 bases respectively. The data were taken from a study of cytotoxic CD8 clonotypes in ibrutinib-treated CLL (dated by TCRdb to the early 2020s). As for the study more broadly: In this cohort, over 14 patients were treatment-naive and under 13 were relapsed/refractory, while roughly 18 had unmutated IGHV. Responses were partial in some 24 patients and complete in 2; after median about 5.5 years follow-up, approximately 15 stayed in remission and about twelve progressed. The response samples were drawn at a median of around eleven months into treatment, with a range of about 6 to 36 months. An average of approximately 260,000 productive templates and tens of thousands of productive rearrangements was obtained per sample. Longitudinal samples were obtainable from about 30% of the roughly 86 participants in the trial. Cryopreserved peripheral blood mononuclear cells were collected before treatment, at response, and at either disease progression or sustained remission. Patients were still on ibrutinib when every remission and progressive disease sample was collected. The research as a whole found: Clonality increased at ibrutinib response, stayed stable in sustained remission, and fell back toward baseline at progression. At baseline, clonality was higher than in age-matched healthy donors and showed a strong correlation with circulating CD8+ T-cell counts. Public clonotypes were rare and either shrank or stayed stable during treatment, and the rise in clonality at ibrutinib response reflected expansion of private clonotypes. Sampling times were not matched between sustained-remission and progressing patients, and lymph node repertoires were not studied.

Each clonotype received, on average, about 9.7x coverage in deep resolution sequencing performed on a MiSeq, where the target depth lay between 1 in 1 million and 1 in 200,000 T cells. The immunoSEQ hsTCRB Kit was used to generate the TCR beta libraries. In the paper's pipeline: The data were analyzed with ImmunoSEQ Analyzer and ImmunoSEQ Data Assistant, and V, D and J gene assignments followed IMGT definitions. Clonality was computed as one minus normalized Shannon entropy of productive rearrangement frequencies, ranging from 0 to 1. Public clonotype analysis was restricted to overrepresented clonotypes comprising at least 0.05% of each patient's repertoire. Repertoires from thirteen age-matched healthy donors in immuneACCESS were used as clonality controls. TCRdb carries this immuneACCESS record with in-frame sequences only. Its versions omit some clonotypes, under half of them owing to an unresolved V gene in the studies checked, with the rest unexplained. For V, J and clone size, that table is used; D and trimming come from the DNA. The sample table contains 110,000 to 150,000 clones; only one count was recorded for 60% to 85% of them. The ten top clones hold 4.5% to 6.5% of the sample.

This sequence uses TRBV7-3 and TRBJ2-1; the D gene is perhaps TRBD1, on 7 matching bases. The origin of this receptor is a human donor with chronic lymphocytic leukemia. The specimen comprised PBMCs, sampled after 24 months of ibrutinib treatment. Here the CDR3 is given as CASSPQGGRGNEQFF. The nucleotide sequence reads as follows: TGTGCCAGCAGCCCCCAGGGGGGTCGGGGCAATGAGCAGTTCTTC.